The TCR beta chain under discussion was sequenced for a study of blood T cells in healthy people across ages. Germline-derived CDR1 and CDR2 are SGHAT and FQDESV (reference sequence). The CDR3 spans 12 residues. Trimming removed 5 bases at V and 4 bases at J, with 9 bases between. As for this clonotype: Its antigen is not known.

A second roughly 6 to 11 cycle PCR used barcoded and J-beta primers. MiXCR, applied by TCRdb to the 5' RACE reads, yields one record per CDR3 protein. Of around 1,000,000 distinct CDR3 sequences detected, less than 25% appear once; the ten largest clones hold 0.65% to 0.75%. Study-wide results and caveats: Donor CMV status, an unknown factor, possibly confounded changes in expanded clonotypes. Across the age range, TCR beta diversity per million T cells fell in a roughly linear way.

These records were also assigned to another study, of T cells of mothers and their children. Per that paper: A handful of children, together with their three healthy Caucasian mothers, made up the donors.

The V and J genes are TRBV11-1 and TRBJ2-7; D gene unclear. The material sequenced was blood. The receptor was derived from a girl aged 2-15 years in good health. The CDR3 loop is CASSHQKYEQYF. The CDR3 DNA follows: TGTGCCAGCAGCCATCAAAAGTACGAGCAGTACTTC. The complete variable domain, with remaining parts taken from reference TRBV11-1 and TRBJ2-7, reads EAEVAQSPRYKITEKSQAVAFWCDPISGHATLYWYRQILGQGPELLVQFQDESVVDDSQLPKDRFSAERLKGVDSTLKIQPAELGDSAMYLCASSHQKYEQYFGPGTRLTVT.